This TCR beta chain stems from a study of cytomegalovirus exposure and HLA in healthy donors. With 60 Vbeta and 13 Jbeta primers, the PCR was carried out. Data came from immunoSEQ multiplex PCR; TCRdb stores just in-frame clones and leaves some out. The data show 150,000 to 200,000 clones, roughly 76% seen once. CDR3 size: 14 residues. The V gene end was trimmed by 7 bases and the J gene end by 0 bases; junction bases not matched to a gene: 6. Germline V gene sequence: CDR1 LNHDA, CDR2 SQIVND (reference sequence). The genes are TRBV19 and TRBJ2-7; 7 positions match TRBD1. Source material: PBMCs. This sequence was found in a human donor in good health. The CDR3, as DNA: TGTGCCAGTAAGCTGACAGGGAGCTCCTACGAGCAGTACTTC. Amino acids: CASKLTGSSYEQYF.